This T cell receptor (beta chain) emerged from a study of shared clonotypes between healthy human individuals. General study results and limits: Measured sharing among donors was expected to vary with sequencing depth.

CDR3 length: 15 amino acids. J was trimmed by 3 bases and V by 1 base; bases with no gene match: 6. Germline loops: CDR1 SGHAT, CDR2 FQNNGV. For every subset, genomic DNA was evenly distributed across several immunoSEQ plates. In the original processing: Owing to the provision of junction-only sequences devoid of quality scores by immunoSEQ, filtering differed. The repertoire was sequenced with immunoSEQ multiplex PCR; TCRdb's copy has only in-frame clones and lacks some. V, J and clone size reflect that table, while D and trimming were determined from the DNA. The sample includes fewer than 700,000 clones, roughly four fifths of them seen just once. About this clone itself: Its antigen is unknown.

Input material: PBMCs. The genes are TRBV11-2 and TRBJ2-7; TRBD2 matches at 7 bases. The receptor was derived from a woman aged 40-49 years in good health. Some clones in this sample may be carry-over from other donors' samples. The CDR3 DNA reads TGTGCCAGCAGCTTAGTCGTTGGGAGGGGCTACGAGCAGTACTTC. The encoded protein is CASSLVVGRGYEQYF.